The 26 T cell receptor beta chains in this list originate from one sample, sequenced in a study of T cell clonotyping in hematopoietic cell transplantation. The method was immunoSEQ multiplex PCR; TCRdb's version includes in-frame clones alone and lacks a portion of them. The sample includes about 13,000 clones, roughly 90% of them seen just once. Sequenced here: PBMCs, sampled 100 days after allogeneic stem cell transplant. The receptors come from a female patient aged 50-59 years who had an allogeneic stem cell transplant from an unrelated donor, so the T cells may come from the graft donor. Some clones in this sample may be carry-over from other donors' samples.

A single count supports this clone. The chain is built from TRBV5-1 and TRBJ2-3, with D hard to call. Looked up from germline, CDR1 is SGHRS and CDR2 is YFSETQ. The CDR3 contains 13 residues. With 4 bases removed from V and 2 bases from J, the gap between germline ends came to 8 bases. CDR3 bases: TGCGCCAGCAGCCGTAGTCCCACAGATACGCAGTATTTT. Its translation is CASSRSPTDTQYF.

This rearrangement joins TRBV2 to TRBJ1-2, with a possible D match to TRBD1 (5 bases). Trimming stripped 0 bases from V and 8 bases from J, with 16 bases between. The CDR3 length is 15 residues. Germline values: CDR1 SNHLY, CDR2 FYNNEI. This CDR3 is CASSEARTRGGGYTF. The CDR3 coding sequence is TGTGCCAGCAGTGAAGCGCGAACGAGGGGAGGCGGCTACACCTTC.

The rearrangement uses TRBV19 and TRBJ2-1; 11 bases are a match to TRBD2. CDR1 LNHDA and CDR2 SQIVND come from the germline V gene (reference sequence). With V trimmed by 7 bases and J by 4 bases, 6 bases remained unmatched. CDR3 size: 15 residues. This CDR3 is CASTMTSGDYNEQFF. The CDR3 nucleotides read TGTGCCAGTACCATGACTAGCGGGGATTACAATGAGCAGTTCTTC.

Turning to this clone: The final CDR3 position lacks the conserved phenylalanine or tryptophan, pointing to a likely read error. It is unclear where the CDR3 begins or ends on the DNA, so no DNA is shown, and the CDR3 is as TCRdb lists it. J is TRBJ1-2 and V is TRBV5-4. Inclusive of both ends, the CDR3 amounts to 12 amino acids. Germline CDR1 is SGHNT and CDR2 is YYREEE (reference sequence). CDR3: CASSRGGGAYIL.

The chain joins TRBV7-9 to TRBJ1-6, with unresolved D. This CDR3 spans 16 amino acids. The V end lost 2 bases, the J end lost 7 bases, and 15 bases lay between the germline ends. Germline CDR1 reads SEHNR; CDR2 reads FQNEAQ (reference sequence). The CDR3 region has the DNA TGTGCCAGCAGCTTAAGTTTGGAGGGTCGGAATTCACCCCTCCACTTT. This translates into CASSLSLEGRNSPLHF.

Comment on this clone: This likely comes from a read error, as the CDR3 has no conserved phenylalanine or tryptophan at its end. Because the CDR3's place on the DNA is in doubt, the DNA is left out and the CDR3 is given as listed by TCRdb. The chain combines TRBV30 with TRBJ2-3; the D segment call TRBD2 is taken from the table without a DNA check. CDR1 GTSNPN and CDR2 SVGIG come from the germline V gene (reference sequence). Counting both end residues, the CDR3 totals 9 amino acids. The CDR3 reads CAWSGVPSP.

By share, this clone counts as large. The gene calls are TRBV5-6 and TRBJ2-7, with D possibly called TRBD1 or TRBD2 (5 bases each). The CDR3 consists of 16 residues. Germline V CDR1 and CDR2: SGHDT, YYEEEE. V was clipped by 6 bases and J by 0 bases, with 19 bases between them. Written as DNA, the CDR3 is TGTGCCAGCACCCCGGGACCTAAGGATTACTCCTACGAGCAGTACTTC. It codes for CASTPGPKDYSYEQYF.

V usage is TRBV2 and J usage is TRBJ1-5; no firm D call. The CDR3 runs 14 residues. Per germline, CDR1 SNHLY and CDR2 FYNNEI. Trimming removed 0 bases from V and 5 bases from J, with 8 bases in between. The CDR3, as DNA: TGTGCCAGCAGTGAAGCGCACAGAGATCAGCCCCAGCATTTT. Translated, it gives CASSEAHRDQPQHF.

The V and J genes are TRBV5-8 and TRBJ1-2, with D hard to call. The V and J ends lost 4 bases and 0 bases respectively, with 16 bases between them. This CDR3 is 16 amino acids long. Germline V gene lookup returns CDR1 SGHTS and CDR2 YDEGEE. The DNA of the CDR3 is TGTGCCAGCAGCCCCACCGGGAGGGTGACTAACTATGGCTACACCTTC. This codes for CASSPTGRVTNYGYTF.

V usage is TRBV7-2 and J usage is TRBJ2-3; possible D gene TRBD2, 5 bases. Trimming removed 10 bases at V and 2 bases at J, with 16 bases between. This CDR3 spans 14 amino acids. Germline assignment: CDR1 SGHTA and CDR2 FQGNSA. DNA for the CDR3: TGTGCCACCAAGCATGGACTTACCACAGATACGCAGTATTTT. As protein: CATKHGLTTDTQYF.

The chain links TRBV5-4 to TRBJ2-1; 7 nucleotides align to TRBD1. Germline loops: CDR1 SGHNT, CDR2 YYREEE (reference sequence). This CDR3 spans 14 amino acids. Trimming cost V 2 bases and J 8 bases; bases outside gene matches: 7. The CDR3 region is CASSFGRQGDEQFF. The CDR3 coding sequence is TGTGCCAGCAGCTTTGGAAGACAGGGAGATGAGCAGTTCTTC.

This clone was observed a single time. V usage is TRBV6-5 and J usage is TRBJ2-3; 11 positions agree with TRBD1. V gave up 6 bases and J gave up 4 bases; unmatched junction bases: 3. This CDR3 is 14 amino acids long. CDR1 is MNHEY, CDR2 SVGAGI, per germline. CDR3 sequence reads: CASSRDRGADTQYF. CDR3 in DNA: TGTGCCAGCAGCCGGGACAGGGGGGCAGATACGCAGTATTTT.

The CDR3 loop is CASSWGDPDKSEQYF. The CDR3 coding sequence is TGTGCCAGCAGCTGGGGAGACCCCGACAAGTCCGAGCAGTACTTC. The V and J genes are TRBV6-5 and TRBJ2-7, with TRBD2 as a possible D gene (5 bases). This CDR3 has 15 residues. Germline loops: CDR1 MNHEY, CDR2 SVGAGI. Trimming shortened V by 6 bases and J by 6 bases, and 21 bases separated the two germline ends.

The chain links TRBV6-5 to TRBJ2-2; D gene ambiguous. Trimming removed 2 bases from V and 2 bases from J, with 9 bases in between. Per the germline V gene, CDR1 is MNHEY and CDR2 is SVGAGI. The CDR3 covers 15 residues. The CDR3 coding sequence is TGTGCCAGCAGTTACGTCTACGTCAACACCGGGGAGCTGTTTTTT. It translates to CASSYVYVNTGELFF.

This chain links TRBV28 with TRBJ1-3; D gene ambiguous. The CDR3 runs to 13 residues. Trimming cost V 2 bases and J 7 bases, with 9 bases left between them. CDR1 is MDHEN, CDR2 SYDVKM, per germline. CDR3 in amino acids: CASSLAPSNTIYF. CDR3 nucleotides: TGTGCCAGCAGTTTAGCCCCCTCGAACACCATATATTTT.

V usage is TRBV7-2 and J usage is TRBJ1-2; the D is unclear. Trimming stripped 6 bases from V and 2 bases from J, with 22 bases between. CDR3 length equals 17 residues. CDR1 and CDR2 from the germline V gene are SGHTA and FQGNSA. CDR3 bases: TGTGCCAGCAGTCACCGCGGCCGACCCTCCGTGAACTATGGCTACACCTTC. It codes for CASSHRGRPSVNYGYTF.

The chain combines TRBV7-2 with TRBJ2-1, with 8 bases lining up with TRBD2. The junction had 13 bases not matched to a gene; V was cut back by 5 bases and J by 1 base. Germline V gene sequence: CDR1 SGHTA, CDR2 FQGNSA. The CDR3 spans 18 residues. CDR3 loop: CASSLAGLASGSYNEQFF. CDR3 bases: TGTGCCAGCAGCCTCGCCGGACTAGCCTCGGGGTCCTACAATGAGCAGTTCTTC.

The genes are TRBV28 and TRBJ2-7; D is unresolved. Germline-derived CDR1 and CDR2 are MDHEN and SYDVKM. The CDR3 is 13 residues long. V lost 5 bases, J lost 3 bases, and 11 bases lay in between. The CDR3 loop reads CASSRGGRYEQYF. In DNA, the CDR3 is TGTGCCAGCAGTCGAGGTGGGCGCTACGAGCAGTACTTC.

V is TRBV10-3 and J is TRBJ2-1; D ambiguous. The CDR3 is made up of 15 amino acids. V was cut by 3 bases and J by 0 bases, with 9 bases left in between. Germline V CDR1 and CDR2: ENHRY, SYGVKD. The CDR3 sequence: CAISEDPSSYNEQFF. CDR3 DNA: TGTGCCATCAGTGAAGACCCAAGCTCCTACAATGAGCAGTTCTTC.

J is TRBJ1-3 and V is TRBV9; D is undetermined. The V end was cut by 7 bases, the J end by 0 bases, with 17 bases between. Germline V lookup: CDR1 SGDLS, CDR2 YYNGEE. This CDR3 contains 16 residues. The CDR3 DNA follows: TGTGCCAGCGGCTCCGTGGGAGGGTACTCTGGAAACACCATATATTTT. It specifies CASGSVGGYSGNTIYF. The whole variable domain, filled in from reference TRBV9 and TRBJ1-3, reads DSGVTQTPKHLITATGQRVTLRCSPRSGDLSVYWYQQSLDQGLQFLIQYYNGEERAKGNILERFSAQQFPDLHSELNLSSLELGDSALYFCASGSVGGYSGNTIYFGEGSWLTVV.

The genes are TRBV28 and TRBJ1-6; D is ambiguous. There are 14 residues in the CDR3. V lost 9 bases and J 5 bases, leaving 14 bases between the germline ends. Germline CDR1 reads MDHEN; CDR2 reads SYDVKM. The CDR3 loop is CASSTRQNNSPLHF. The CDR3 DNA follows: TGTGCCAGTTCGACCCGGCAGAATAATTCACCCCTCCACTTT. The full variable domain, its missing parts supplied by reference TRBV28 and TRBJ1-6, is DVKVTQSSRYLVKRTGEKVFLECVQDMDHENMFWYRQDPGLGLRLIYFSYDVKMKEKGDIPEGYSVSREKKERFSLILESASTNQTSMYLCASSTRQNNSPLHFGNGTRLTVT.

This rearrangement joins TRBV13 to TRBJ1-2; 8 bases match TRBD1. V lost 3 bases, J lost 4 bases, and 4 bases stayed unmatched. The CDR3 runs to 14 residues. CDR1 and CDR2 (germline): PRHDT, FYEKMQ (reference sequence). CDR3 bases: TGTGCCAGCAGCTTCTCGACAGGGGCCTATGGCTACACCTTC. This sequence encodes CASSFSTGAYGYTF.

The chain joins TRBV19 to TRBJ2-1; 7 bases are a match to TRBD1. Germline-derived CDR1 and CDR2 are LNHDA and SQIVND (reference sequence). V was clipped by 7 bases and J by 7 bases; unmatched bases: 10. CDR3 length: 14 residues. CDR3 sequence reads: CASKRQGDKNEQFF. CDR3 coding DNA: TGTGCCAGTAAGAGGCAGGGGGATAAAAATGAGCAGTTCTTC.

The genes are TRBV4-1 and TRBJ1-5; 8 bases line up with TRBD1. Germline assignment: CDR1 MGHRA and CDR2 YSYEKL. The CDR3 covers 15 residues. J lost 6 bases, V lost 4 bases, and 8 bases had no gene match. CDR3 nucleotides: TGCGCCAGCAGCCCTTCAGGGGGCTCTGGTCAGCCCCAGCATTTT. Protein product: CASSPSGGSGQPQHF.

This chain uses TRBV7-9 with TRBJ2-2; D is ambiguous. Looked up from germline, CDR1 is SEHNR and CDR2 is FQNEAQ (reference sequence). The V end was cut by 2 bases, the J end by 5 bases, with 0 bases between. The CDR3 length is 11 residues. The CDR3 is CASSLTGELFF. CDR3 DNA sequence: TGTGCCAGCAGCTTAACCGGGGAGCTGTTTTTT.

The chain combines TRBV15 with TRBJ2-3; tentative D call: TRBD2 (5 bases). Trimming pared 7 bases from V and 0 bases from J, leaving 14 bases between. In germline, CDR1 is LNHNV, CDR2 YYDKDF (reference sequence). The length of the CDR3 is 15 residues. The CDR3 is CATKPGELSTDTQYF. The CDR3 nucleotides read TGTGCCACCAAGCCCGGGGAGCTTAGCACAGATACGCAGTATTTT.